The source of this T cell receptor beta chain is a study of T cells after yellow fever vaccination. Study results and limitations: The secondary response was weaker, and its peak arrived faster, on day 5 versus 15.

Via MiXCR, TCRdb re-called the 5' RACE reads, giving one row per CDR3 protein. Among 200,000 to 300,000 distinct CDR3 sequences listed, roughly 13% were seen once. As for this clonotype: Its antigen remains unidentified.

The CDR3 runs 14 residues. V lost 5 bases to trimming and J lost 1 base, with 9 bases between them. Germline assignment: CDR1 SGDLS and CDR2 YYNGEE. Material: CD4+ T cells sorted from PBMCs, obtained 45 days after the yellow fever booster vaccination. The sequence was collected from a man aged 25 to 45 who received the YFV17D yellow fever vaccine. The chain links TRBV9 to TRBJ2-2, with no clear D. The CDR3, as DNA: TGTGCCAGCAGTGAGGCAGGGAACACCGGGGAGCTGTTTTTT. Protein product: CASSEAGNTGELFF. Filled out from reference TRBV9 and TRBJ2-2, the complete variable domain reads DSGVTQTPKHLITATGQRVTLRCSPRSGDLSVYWYQQSLDQGLQFLIQYYNGEERAKGNILERFSAQQFPDLHSELNLSSLELGDSALYFCASSEAGNTGELFFGEGSRLTVL.